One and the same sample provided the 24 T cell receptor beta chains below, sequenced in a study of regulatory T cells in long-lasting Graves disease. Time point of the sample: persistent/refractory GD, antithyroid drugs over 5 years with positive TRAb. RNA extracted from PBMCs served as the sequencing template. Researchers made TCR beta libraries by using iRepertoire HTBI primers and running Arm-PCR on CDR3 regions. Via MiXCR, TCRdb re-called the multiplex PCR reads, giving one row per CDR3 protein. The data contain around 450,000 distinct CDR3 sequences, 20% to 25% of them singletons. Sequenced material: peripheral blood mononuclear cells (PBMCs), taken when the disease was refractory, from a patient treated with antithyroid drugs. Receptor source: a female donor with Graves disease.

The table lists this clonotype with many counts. CDR3: CASSFVDRGYNSPLHF. The CDR3 coding sequence is TGTGCCAGCAGTTTCGTCGACAGGGGTTACAATTCACCCCTCCACTTT. The chain carries TRBV27 and TRBJ1-6; TRBD1 matches at 8 bases. Germline CDR1 reads MNHEY; CDR2 reads SMNVEV (reference sequence). V shed 3 bases, J shed 7 bases, and the junction held 8 bases outside the gene matches. This CDR3 is built from 16 residues.

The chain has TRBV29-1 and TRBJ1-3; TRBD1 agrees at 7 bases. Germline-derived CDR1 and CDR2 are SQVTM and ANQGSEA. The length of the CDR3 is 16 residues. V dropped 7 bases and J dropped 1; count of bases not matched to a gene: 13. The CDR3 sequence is CSALTDREVSGNTIYF. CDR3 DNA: TGCAGCGCCCTTACTGACAGGGAGGTTTCTGGAAACACCATATATTTT. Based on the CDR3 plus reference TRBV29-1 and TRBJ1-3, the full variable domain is SAVISQKPSRDICQRGTSLTIQCQVDSQVTMMFWYRQQPGQSLTLIATANQGSEATYESGFVIDKFPISRPNLTFSTLTVSNMSPEDSSIYLCSALTDREVSGNTIYFGEGSWLTVV.

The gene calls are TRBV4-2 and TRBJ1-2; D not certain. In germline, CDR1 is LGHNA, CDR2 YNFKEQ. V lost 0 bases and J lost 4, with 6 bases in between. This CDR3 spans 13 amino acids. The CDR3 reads CASSQEHLYGYTF. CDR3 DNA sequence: TGTGCCAGCAGCCAAGAACACCTCTATGGCTACACCTTC.

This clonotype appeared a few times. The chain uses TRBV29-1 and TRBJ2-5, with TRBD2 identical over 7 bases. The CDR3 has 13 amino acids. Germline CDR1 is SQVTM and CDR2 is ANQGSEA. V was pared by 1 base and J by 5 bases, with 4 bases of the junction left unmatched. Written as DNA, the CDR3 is TGCAGCGTTGAAGGGGGGGGTGGGGAGACCCAGTACTTC. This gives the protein CSVEGGGGETQYF.

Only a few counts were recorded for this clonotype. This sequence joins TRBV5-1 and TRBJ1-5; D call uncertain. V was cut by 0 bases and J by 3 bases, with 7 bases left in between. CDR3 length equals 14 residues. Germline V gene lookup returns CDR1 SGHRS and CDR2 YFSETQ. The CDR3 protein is CASSLDHNNQPQHF. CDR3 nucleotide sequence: TGCGCCAGCAGCTTGGATCATAACAATCAGCCCCAGCATTTT.

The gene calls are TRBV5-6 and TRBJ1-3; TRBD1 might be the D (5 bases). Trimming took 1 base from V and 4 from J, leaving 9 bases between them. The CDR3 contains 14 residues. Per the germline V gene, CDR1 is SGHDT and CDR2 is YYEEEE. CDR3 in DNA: TGTGCCAGCAGCTTGAACAGGCGCGGAAACACCATATATTTT. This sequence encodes CASSLNRRGNTIYF.

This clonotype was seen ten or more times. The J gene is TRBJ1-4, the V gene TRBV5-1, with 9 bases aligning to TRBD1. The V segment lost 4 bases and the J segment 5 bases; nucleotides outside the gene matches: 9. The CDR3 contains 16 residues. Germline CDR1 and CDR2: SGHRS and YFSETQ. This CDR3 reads CASSLGVGQGNEKLFF. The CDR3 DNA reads TGCGCCAGCAGCCTTGGGGTTGGACAGGGGAATGAAAAACTGTTTTTT.

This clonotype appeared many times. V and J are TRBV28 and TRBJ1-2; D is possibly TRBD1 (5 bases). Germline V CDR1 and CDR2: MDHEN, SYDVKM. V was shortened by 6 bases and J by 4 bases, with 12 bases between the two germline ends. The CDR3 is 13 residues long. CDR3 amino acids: CASRAGMIYGYTF. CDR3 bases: TGTGCCAGCAGGGCAGGGATGATCTATGGCTACACCTTC.

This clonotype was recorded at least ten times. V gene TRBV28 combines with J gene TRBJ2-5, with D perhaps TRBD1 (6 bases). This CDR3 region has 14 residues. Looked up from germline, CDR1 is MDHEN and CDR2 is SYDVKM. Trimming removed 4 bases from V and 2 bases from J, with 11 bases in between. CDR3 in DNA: TGTGCCAGCAGTTCACACGGACAGCAAGAGACCCAGTACTTC. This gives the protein CASSSHGQQETQYF.

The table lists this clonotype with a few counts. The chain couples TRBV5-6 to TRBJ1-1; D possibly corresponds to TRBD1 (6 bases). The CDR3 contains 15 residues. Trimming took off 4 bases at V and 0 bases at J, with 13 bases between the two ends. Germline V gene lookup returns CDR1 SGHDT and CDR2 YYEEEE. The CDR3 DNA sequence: TGTGCCAGCAGCACCCCGGACAGACTGAACACTGAAGCTTTCTTT. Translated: CASSTPDRLNTEAFF.

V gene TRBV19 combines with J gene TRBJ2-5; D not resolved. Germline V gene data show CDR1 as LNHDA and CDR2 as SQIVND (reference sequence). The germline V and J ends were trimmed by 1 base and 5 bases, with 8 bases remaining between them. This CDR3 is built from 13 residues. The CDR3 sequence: CASSIAVRETQYF. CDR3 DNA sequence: TGTGCCAGTAGTATAGCCGTACGCGAGACCCAGTACTTC.

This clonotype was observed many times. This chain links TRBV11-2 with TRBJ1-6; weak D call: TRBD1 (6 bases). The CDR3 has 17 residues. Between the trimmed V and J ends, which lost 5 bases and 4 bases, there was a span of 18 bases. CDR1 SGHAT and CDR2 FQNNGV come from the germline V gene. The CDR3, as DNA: TGTGCCAGCAGCATGGGAGGCATACAGGGTTATAATTCACCCCTCCACTTT. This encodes CASSMGGIQGYNSPLHF.

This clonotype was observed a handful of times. The CDR3 DNA follows: TGTGCCAGCAGCCTGGACTCACCCTCTCTCTACGAGCAGTACTTC. Its protein product is CASSLDSPSLYEQYF. This rearrangement joins TRBV27 to TRBJ2-7, with TRBD2 as a possible D gene (5 bases). From germline, CDR1 is MNHEY and CDR2 SMNVEV (reference sequence). Trimming stripped 6 bases from V and 3 bases from J, with 18 bases between. The CDR3 sequence is 15 residues long.

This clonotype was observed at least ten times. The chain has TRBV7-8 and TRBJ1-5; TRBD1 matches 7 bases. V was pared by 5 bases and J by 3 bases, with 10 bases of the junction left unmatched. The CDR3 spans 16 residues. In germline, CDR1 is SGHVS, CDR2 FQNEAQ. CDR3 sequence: CASSRTPTGDNQPQHF. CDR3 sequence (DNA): TGTGCCAGCAGCCGGACCCCAACAGGGGACAATCAGCCCCAGCATTTT.

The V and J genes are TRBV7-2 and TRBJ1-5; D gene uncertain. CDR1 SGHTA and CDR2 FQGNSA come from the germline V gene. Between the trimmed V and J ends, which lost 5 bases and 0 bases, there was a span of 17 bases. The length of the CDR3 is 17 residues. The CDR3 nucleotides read TGTGCCAGCAGCAATAAAGGACTCTCGAATAGCAATCAGCCCCAGCATTTT. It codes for CASSNKGLSNSNQPQHF.

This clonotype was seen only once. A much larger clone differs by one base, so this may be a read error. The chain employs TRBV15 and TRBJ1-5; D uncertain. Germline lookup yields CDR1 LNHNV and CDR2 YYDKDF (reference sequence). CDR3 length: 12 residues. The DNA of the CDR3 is TGTGCCACCATCAGAGATAGTCAGCCCCAGCATTTT. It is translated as CATIRDSQPQHF.

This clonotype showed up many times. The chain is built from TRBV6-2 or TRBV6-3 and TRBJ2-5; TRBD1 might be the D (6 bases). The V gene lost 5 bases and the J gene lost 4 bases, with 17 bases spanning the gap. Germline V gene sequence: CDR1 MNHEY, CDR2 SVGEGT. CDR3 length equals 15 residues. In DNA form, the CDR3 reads TGTGCCAGCAGTGAAAGTCCCGGCAGGGGAGAGACCCAGTACTTC. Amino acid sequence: CASSESPGRGETQYF.

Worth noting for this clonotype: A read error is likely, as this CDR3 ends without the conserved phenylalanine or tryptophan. The CDR3 here is CASSPLSQTDSSYGQYL. The CDR3 DNA sequence: TGTGCCAGCAGTCCCCTCTCGCAAACGGATAGCTCCTACGGGCAGTACCTC. The chain couples TRBV28 to TRBJ2-7; no clear D. CDR1 and CDR2 from the germline V gene are MDHEN and SYDVKM. The CDR3 totals 17 residues.

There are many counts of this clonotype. CDR3 DNA: TGTGCCAGCAGCTTAGATCGGGAGGGGGCCAAAAACATTCAGTACTTC. It codes for CASSLDREGAKNIQYF. V usage is TRBV7-8 and J usage is TRBJ2-4; 8 nucleotides align to TRBD2. The CDR3 length is 16 residues. V shed 1 base and J 1 base; nucleotides not matched to a gene: 3. Germline-derived CDR1 and CDR2 are SGHVS and FQNEAQ. Combining the CDR3 with reference TRBV7-8 and TRBJ2-4 gives the whole variable domain GAGVSQSPRYKVAKRGQDVALRCDPISGHVSLFWYQQALGQGPEFLTYFQNEAQLDKSGLPSDRFFAERPEGSVSTLKIQRTQQEDSAVYLCASSLDREGAKNIQYFGAGTRLSVL.

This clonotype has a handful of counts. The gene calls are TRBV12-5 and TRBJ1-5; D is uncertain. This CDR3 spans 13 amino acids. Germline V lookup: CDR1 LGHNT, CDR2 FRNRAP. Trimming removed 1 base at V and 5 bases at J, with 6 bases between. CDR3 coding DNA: TGTGCTAGTGGTTTGGGCAGCTATCAGCCCCAGCATTTT. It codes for CASGLGSYQPQHF.

The CDR3 spells CASSFFIAGGSEQFF. CDR3 in DNA: TGTGCCAGCAGTTTCTTTATAGCGGGGGGCTCAGAGCAGTTCTTC. V is TRBV27 and J is TRBJ2-1, with 10 bases that match TRBD2. This CDR3 is 15 amino acids long. With 3 bases clipped from V and 10 bases from J, the junction kept 9 bases outside the gene matches. Germline V gives CDR1 MNHEY, CDR2 SMNVEV (reference sequence).

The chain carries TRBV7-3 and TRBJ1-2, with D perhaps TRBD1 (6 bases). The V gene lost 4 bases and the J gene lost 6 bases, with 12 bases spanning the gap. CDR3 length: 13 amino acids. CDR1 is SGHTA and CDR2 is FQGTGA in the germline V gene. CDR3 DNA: TGTGCCAGCAGCTCACAGGGCCAGGATGGCTACACCTTC. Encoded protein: CASSSQGQDGYTF.

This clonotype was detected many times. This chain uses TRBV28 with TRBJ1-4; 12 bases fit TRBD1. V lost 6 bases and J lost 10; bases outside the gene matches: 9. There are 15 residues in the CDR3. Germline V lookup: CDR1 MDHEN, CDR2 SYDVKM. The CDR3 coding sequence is TGTGCCAGCAGCCGGGGACAGGGGGCGTTTAGAAAACTGTTTTTT. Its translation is CASSRGQGAFRKLFF.

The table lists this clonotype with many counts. The CDR3 nucleotides are TGTGCCAGCAGTTTATTCGAGGGGAACCCTAACTATGGCTACACCTTC. The encoded protein is CASSLFEGNPNYGYTF. V usage is TRBV28 and J usage is TRBJ1-2, with a tentative D call TRBD1 (5 bases). Germline loops: CDR1 MDHEN, CDR2 SYDVKM. The V end was cut by 1 base, the J end by 0 bases, with 12 bases between. This CDR3 comprises 16 residues.